This T cell receptor (beta chain) was documented in a study of beta chain features in type 1 diabetes. General observations from the study: Type 1 diabetes patients had VDJ junctions that carried fewer insertions and more deletions. cDNA-based reads could over-represent cells with high TCR expression.

Unmatched junction bases numbered 3, after V lost 2 bases and J lost 1 base. From germline, CDR1 is SGHDT and CDR2 YYEEEE. There are 15 residues in the CDR3. This clone appeared once. What it binds is not known. The sequenced template was cDNA made from the entire isolated RNA. Assay used: immunoSEQ multiplex PCR; TCRdb lists only in-frame clones, some missing. The sample gives around 160,000 clones, around 51% of which show up once; around 0.45% is in the top ten. V gene TRBV5-6 combines with J gene TRBJ2-1; 7 bases agree with TRBD1. The sequence came from a man aged 18 to 29 in good health. The sequenced sample consisted of Tregs from blood. The CDR3 nucleotides are TGTGCCAGCAGCTTCTTGACAGGGTCCTACAATGAGCAGTTCTTC. Translating gives CASSFLTGSYNEQFF. The whole variable domain, remainder taken from reference TRBV5-6 and TRBJ2-1, is DAGVTQSPTHLIKTRGQQVTLRCSPKSGHDTVSWYQQALGQGPQFIFQYYEEEERQRGNFPDRFSGHQFPNYSSELNVNALLLGDSALYLCASSFLTGSYNEQFFGPGTRLTVL.